This T cell receptor (beta chain) was recorded in a study of early T cells in non-severe SARS-CoV-2 infection. Background on the study: Unpaired chains resulted from sequencing bulk RNA of unsorted whole blood.

Overall study results and limits: Reliance on VDJdb matching favored anti-spike CD8 responses; private and CD4 specificities were missed.

In the library, individual cDNA molecules carried attached unique molecular identifiers. TCRdb itself ran the 5' RACE reads through MiXCR, one entry per CDR3 protein. The sample lists approximately 75,000 distinct CDR3 sequences, about 14% occurring once. Concerning this clonotype: Its antigen remains unknown.

V dropped 5 bases and J dropped 6; count of bases not matched to a gene: 5. This CDR3 has 14 amino acids. Germline V gene data show CDR1 as SGHTA and CDR2 as FQGNSA. This TCR was sampled from an adult who was a healthcare worker with PCR-confirmed SARS-CoV-2 infection or an uninfected control (not recorded which). This rearrangement joins TRBV7-2 to TRBJ2-7, with TRBD2 identical over 12 bases. The source was whole blood, collected at baseline. CDR3 loop: CASSPRTSGVEQYF. Here the CDR3 DNA reads TGTGCCAGCAGCCCCCGGACTAGCGGGGTCGAGCAGTACTTC.